The 3 T cell receptor beta chains presented below share a single source sample, sequenced in a study of blood T cell repertoires in COVID-19. This table comes from immunoSEQ multiplex PCR, and its TCRdb copy is limited to in-frame clones, with some not included. The sample carries more than 150,000 clones, 80% to 90% recorded once. The sequencing sample was made of peripheral blood. The source of these receptors is a woman in her 40s with acute or convalescent COVID-19.

CDR3 amino acids: CASSPNRGGEQYF. CDR3 coding DNA: TGTGCCAGCAGCCCGAACAGGGGAGGCGAGCAGTACTTC. V gene TRBV4-2 combines with J gene TRBJ2-7; D is perhaps TRBD1 (7 bases). This CDR3 has 13 amino acids. Germline V gene sequence: CDR1 LGHNA, CDR2 YNFKEQ. Trimming took 4 bases from V and 6 from J, leaving 13 bases between them.

The gene calls are TRBV24-1 and TRBJ2-7, with 7 bases lining up with TRBD1. The CDR3 consists of 14 residues. Germline trimming cut 5 bases from V and 2 bases from J; bases unmatched to any gene: 5. Per the germline V gene, CDR1 is KGHDR and CDR2 is SFDVKD. CDR3 loop: CATSGTGAAYEQYF. DNA of the CDR3: TGTGCCACCAGTGGTACAGGGGCGGCCTACGAGCAGTACTTC.

The rearrangement links TRBV21-1 to TRBJ2-5; the table gives TRBD1 as D, unverified against the DNA. TRBV21-1 is recorded as a pseudogene. The CDR3 length is 16 residues. CDR3 loop: CASSSRTGRIQETQYF. The CDR3 DNA follows: TGTGCCAGCAGCTCACGGACAGGGCGGATACAAGAGACCCAGTACTTC.